Following are 14 T cell receptor beta chains from one sample sequenced in a study of T cells in Graves' hyperthyroidism and ophthalmopathy. TCR beta CDR3 regions were amplified from RNA. The HTBI primer set was used in a first-round RT-PCR of the TCR CDR3. Each CDR3 protein gets one entry after TCRdb re-called the multiplex PCR reads with MiXCR. This table holds a few hundred thousand distinct CDR3 sequences, about 20% found once. The sequenced sample consisted of blood. These TCRs come from a woman between 45 and 65 years old with Graves' hyperthyroidism.

This clonotype was observed at least ten times. The V call is TRBV20-1, the J call TRBJ2-5, with TRBD2 matching 8 bases. Germline V CDR1 and CDR2: DFQATT, SNEGSKA (reference sequence). The CDR3 contains 13 residues. The junction had 3 bases not matched to a gene; V was cut back by 1 base and J by 5 bases. The CDR3 spells CSARVSGGETQYF. The DNA for the CDR3 is TGCAGTGCTAGAGTCTCGGGGGGGGAGACCCAGTACTTC.

This clonotype was counted between two and nine times. V gene TRBV11-3 combines with J gene TRBJ2-2; 13 positions agree with TRBD2. This CDR3 comprises 19 residues. The germline V gene encodes CDR1 SGHNT and CDR2 YENEEA. V dropped 5 bases and J dropped 0; count of bases not matched to a gene: 9. The CDR3 DNA follows: TGTGCCAGCAGCGGATTACAACTAGCGGGGGGGCCGAACACCGGGGAGCTGTTTTTT. It yields the protein CASSGLQLAGGPNTGELFF.

This clonotype was counted many times. This chain links TRBV20-1 with TRBJ2-3; 8 bases match TRBD2. This CDR3 is 14 amino acids long. Germline V gene lookup returns CDR1 DFQATT and CDR2 SNEGSKA (reference sequence). J was trimmed by 3 bases and V by 5 bases; bases with no gene match: 7. The CDR3 nucleotides are TGCAGTGCTCGAGGGACTAGGGCGACAGATACGCAGTATTTT. Translation gives CSARGTRATDTQYF.

This clonotype was recorded at least ten times. The chain couples TRBV20-1 to TRBJ1-5; the D is unclear. The germline V gene encodes CDR1 DFQATT and CDR2 SNEGSKA (reference sequence). The CDR3 contains 15 residues. V was cut by 1 base and J by 0 bases, with 10 bases left in between. The CDR3 sequence is CSARGGIYSNQPQHF. The CDR3 region has the DNA TGCAGTGCTAGAGGCGGGATTTATAGCAATCAGCCCCAGCATTTT.

This clonotype was counted many times. The V call is TRBV5-6, the J call TRBJ2-7; D possibly corresponds to TRBD1 (6 bases). The V end lost 2 bases, the J end lost 2 bases, and 11 bases lay between the germline ends. Germline CDR1 reads SGHDT; CDR2 reads YYEEEE. The CDR3 loop spans 14 amino acids. CDR3 in amino acids: CASSFGAGAYEQYF. DNA for the CDR3: TGTGCCAGCAGCTTCGGGGCAGGGGCCTACGAGCAGTACTTC. Based on the CDR3 plus reference TRBV5-6 and TRBJ2-7, the full variable domain is DAGVTQSPTHLIKTRGQQVTLRCSPKSGHDTVSWYQQALGQGPQFIFQYYEEEERQRGNFPDRFSGHQFPNYSSELNVNALLLGDSALYLCASSFGAGAYEQYFGPGTRLTVT.

J is TRBJ2-2 and V is TRBV5-1; a weak D match, TRBD2 (5 bases). Trimming took off 4 bases at V and 5 bases at J, with 15 bases between the two ends. Looked up from germline, CDR1 is SGHRS and CDR2 is YFSETQ. This CDR3 contains 15 residues. The CDR3: CASSLRVAQTGELFF. DNA of the CDR3: TGCGCCAGCAGCCTTCGAGTAGCGCAAACCGGGGAGCTGTTTTTT.

The V call is TRBV12-3 or TRBV12-4, the J call TRBJ2-5; tentative D call: TRBD2 (6 bases). CDR3 length equals 14 residues. V was clipped by 3 bases and J by 4 bases, with 12 bases between them. CDR3 residues: CASSFVWGLETQYF. In DNA, the CDR3 is TGTGCCAGCAGTTTTGTCTGGGGACTAGAGACCCAGTACTTC.

In this sample, this clonotype turned up many times. The V call is TRBV27, the J call TRBJ2-3, with TRBD2 identical over 12 bases. Germline CDR1 is MNHEY and CDR2 is SMNVEV (reference sequence). Unmatched junction bases numbered 7, after V lost 5 bases and J lost 7 bases. CDR3 size: 15 residues. This chain's CDR3 is CASSTLAGGPHTQYF. The CDR3 DNA reads TGTGCCAGCAGTACCCTAGCGGGGGGGCCGCATACGCAGTATTTT.

This clonotype was seen many times. This chain uses TRBV20-1 with TRBJ2-1; TRBD2 might be the D (5 bases). V shed 1 base and J shed 8 bases, with 12 bases lying between them. The germline V gene encodes CDR1 DFQATT and CDR2 SNEGSKA (reference sequence). This CDR3 is built from 13 residues. In DNA, the CDR3 is TGCAGTGCTAGAGTCCTTAGCGAACATGAGCAGTTCTTC. Translated, it gives CSARVLSEHEQFF.

The table lists this clonotype with a few counts. The rearrangement uses TRBV7-2 and TRBJ2-1, with 7 nucleotides matching TRBD1. This CDR3 region has 14 residues. The V gene's germline CDR1 is SGHTA and CDR2 FQGNSA. V gave up 3 bases and J gave up 7 bases; unmatched junction bases: 6. The CDR3 nucleotides read TGTGCCAGCAGCTTCGCGACAGGGAAAAATGAGCAGTTCTTC. As protein: CASSFATGKNEQFF.

This clonotype was seen many times. The V call is TRBV11-2, the J call TRBJ1-6; no clear D gene. Germline V lookup: CDR1 SGHAT, CDR2 FQNNGV. The ends were cut back, 6 bases at V and 2 bases at J, with 8 bases in the middle. The CDR3 spans 14 residues. In DNA, the CDR3 is TGTGCCAGCAGGTCCGGGACCTATAATTCACCCCTCCACTTT. Encoded protein: CASRSGTYNSPLHF.

The rearrangement links TRBV27 to TRBJ2-5; D is possibly TRBD2 (5 bases). Trimming stripped 2 bases from V and 3 bases from J, with 10 bases between. The CDR3 totals 14 residues. Germline lookup yields CDR1 MNHEY and CDR2 SMNVEV (reference sequence). CDR3 loop: CASSLANGKETQYF. The CDR3, as DNA: TGTGCCAGCAGTTTAGCGAACGGGAAAGAGACCCAGTACTTC.

This clonotype came up many times. This rearrangement joins TRBV2 to TRBJ2-5; 7 bases line up with TRBD1. The CDR3 totals 16 residues. V shed 5 bases and J 1 base; nucleotides not matched to a gene: 10. Germline V gene data show CDR1 as SNHLY and CDR2 as FYNNEI. For the CDR3, the DNA is TGTGCCAGCAGTCAACTAGGGACAGATCCCCAAGAGACCCAGTACTTC. Translation: CASSQLGTDPQETQYF. Looking up the rest from reference TRBV2 and TRBJ2-5 gives the full variable domain: EPEVTQTPSHQVTQMGQEVILRCVPISNHLYFYWYRQILGQKVEFLVSFYNNEISEKSEIFDDQFSVERPDGSNFTLKIRSTKLEDSAMYFCASSQLGTDPQETQYFGPGTRLLVL.

This clonotype was detected a few times. V is TRBV29-1 and J is TRBJ1-1; 12 nucleotides match TRBD1. The CDR3 spans 14 residues. Germline V gene data show CDR1 as SQVTM and CDR2 as ANQGSEA. Trimming at V came to 4 bases and at J to 7 bases, leaving 7 bases not matched to a gene. The chain's CDR3 is CSVAGQGASGEAFF. The CDR3 DNA reads TGCAGCGTTGCGGGACAGGGGGCTTCGGGTGAAGCTTTCTTT.